The 27 T cell receptor beta chains presented below share a single source sample, sequenced in a study of T-cell memory formation after mild COVID-19. TCRdb re-analysed the 5' RACE reads in MiXCR, keeping a single row per CDR3 protein. This repertoire shows hundreds of thousands of distinct CDR3 sequences, around 21% found once; its top ten account for under 15%. The sequenced material came from PBMCs or a T cell subset sorted from them (not recorded which). The receptors come from an adult woman who had mild COVID-19 (a few samples of this study predate the infection). Cell type and time point are not known.

V gene TRBV24-1 combines with J gene TRBJ2-1, with D maybe TRBD1 (6 bases). Trimming pared 5 bases from V and 5 bases from J, leaving 12 bases between. The germline V gene has CDR1 KGHDR and CDR2 SFDVKD. The CDR3 contains 14 residues. Here the CDR3 reads CATSVPGANNEQFF. CDR3 bases: TGTGCCACCAGTGTCCCAGGGGCGAACAATGAGCAGTTCTTC.

The J gene is TRBJ2-3, the V gene TRBV20-1, with 15 bases aligning to TRBD2. This CDR3 has 14 amino acids. The V gene end was trimmed by 6 bases and the J gene end by 8 bases; junction bases not matched to a gene: 6. Germline V lookup: CDR1 DFQATT, CDR2 SNEGSKA (reference sequence). CDR3 sequence: CSAEPGLAGGTQYF. The CDR3 nucleotides are TGCAGTGCGGAACCGGGACTAGCGGGAGGTACGCAGTATTTT.

This clonotype was detected only a few times. This chain links TRBV5-1 with TRBJ2-1, with 7 bases matching TRBD2. Looked up from germline, CDR1 is SGHRS and CDR2 is YFSETQ. The V gene end was trimmed by 4 bases and the J gene end by 7 bases; junction bases not matched to a gene: 5. The CDR3 sequence is 13 residues long. The CDR3 spells CASSRGTTNEQFF. CDR3 nucleotide sequence: TGCGCCAGCAGCCGCGGGACTACAAATGAGCAGTTCTTC.

The sample holds a few counts of this clonotype. The rearrangement joins TRBV29-1 to TRBJ2-3; TRBD1 is a possible D gene (6 bases). Looked up from germline, CDR1 is SQVTM and CDR2 is ANQGSEA. This CDR3 has 12 amino acids. Trimming removed 3 bases from V and 6 bases from J, with 10 bases in between. The CDR3, as DNA: TGCAGCGTTGAGGACAGAGCTGATACGCAGTATTTT. Translated: CSVEDRADTQYF.

This chain links TRBV4-2 with TRBJ2-7; 11 bases are shared with TRBD2. From germline, CDR1 is LGHNA and CDR2 YNFKEQ. V lost 1 base, J lost 3 bases, and 5 bases stayed unmatched. This CDR3 region has 16 residues. In DNA form, the CDR3 reads TGTGCCAGCAGCCAAGCTCTAGCGGGAGGCGGCTACGAGCAGTACTTC. Encoded protein: CASSQALAGGGYEQYF.

This sequence joins TRBV20-1 and TRBJ1-5; D call uncertain. CDR3 length: 13 residues. Looked up from germline, CDR1 is DFQATT and CDR2 is SNEGSKA (reference sequence). Trimming cost V 3 bases and J 5 bases, with 11 bases left between them. Here the CDR3 DNA reads TGCAGTGCTAGTCTGAACAACGATCAGCCCCAGCATTTT. It encodes CSASLNNDQPQHF.

V gene TRBV6-2 or TRBV6-3 combines with J gene TRBJ2-1; 7 positions match TRBD2. The CDR3 runs to 17 residues. With 6 bases clipped from V and 5 bases from J, the junction kept 16 bases outside the gene matches. CDR1 is MNHEY and CDR2 is SVGEGT in the germline V gene. CDR3 sequence (DNA): TGTGCCAGCAGCTCCCCCGGCGGTGGGGCGGGAGACAATGAGCAGTTCTTC. Its protein product is CASSSPGGGAGDNEQFF.

V usage is TRBV7-9 and J usage is TRBJ2-1; 8 nucleotides match TRBD1. Germline lookup yields CDR1 SEHNR and CDR2 FQNEAQ (reference sequence). There are 14 residues in the CDR3. V shed 5 bases and J 9 bases; nucleotides not matched to a gene: 9. The CDR3, as DNA: TGTGCCAGCAGCCCACAGGGGGATGAAGGTGAGCAGTTCTTC. Translating it yields CASSPQGDEGEQFF.

This clonotype was seen more than once but under ten times. The chain uses TRBV4-3 and TRBJ2-1; possibly TRBD2 for D (6 bases). The V gene lost 1 base and the J gene lost 12 bases, with 13 bases spanning the gap. CDR3 size: 13 residues. CDR1 and CDR2 from the germline V gene are LGHNA and YSLEER. This CDR3 reads CASSQAGDGRQFF. CDR3 bases: TGCGCCAGCAGCCAAGCGGGCGACGGGAGGCAGTTCTTC.

This sequence joins TRBV12-3 or TRBV12-4 and TRBJ1-5; D perhaps matches TRBD1 (5 bases). The CDR3 has 15 amino acids. V dropped 4 bases and J dropped 0 bases, with 10 bases sitting between them. The CDR3 DNA sequence: TGTGCCAGCAGTTGGGGGGAAGGTAGCAATCAGCCCCAGCATTTT. Translating gives CASSWGEGSNQPQHF.

This clonotype has more than one count but fewer than ten. The chain employs TRBV2 and TRBJ2-7, with D perhaps matching TRBD2 (5 bases). The CDR3 totals 15 residues. Germline CDR1 SNHLY, CDR2 FYNNEI. V lost 4 bases and J lost 2, with 15 bases in between. The CDR3 loop is CASSGGGAATYEQYF. The CDR3 region has the DNA TGTGCCAGCAGTGGGGGTGGAGCGGCTACCTACGAGCAGTACTTC.

This clonotype has a handful of counts. The chain couples TRBV3-1 to TRBJ2-7; D perhaps matches TRBD2 (6 bases). The CDR3 length is 16 residues. Trimming cost V 0 bases and J 6 bases, with 18 bases left between them. Germline assignment: CDR1 LGHDT and CDR2 YNNKEL (reference sequence). For the CDR3, the DNA is TGTGCCAGCAGCCAAGATGTGGCTAGCGCTGCGGCCGAGCAGTACTTC. It translates to CASSQDVASAAAEQYF.

The chain has TRBV18 and TRBJ2-7, with 8 bases that match TRBD1. The V gene's germline CDR1 is KGHSH and CDR2 LQKENI. The CDR3 sequence is 15 residues long. Unmatched junction bases numbered 9, after V lost 3 bases and J lost 5 bases. The CDR3 DNA reads TGTGCCAGCTCACCCGGACAGGGAGGTATTCACGAGCAGTACTTC. Translated: CASSPGQGGIHEQYF.

The chain recombines TRBV13 with TRBJ2-7; 10 bases line up with TRBD1. Trimming removed 3 bases from V and 3 bases from J; junction bases left unmatched: 11. Germline assignment: CDR1 PRHDT and CDR2 FYEKMQ (reference sequence). The CDR3 sequence is 17 residues long. The CDR3 region has the DNA TGTGCCAGCAGCTTCGGCACTACAGGACAGGGGGTCTACGAGCAGTACTTC. This encodes CASSFGTTGQGVYEQYF.

This clonotype was observed many times. The chain uses TRBV7-3 and TRBJ2-2, with 7 bases aligning to TRBD2. V lost 5 bases to trimming and J lost 4 bases; unmatched junction nucleotides: 13. Germline-derived CDR1 and CDR2 are SGHTA and FQGTGA. The CDR3 contains 17 residues. The CDR3 here is CASSPGAGVETTGELFF. The CDR3 DNA is TGTGCCAGCAGCCCCGGGGCGGGGGTGGAGACCACCGGGGAGCTGTTTTTT. Supplemented by reference TRBV7-3 and TRBJ2-2, the full variable domain reads GAGVSQTPSNKVTEKGKYVELRCDPISGHTALYWYRQSLGQGPEFLIYFQGTGAADDSGLPNDRFFAVRPEGSVSTLKIQRTERGDSAVYLCASSPGAGVETTGELFFGEGSRLTVL.

This clonotype was detected only a few times. The chain employs TRBV5-5 and TRBJ2-7; TRBD1 or TRBD2 may be the D gene (5 bases each). The CDR3 extends over 15 amino acids. The germline V gene encodes CDR1 SGHKS and CDR2 YYEKEE (reference sequence). V was trimmed by 6 bases and J by 4 bases, leaving 20 bases between them. The DNA of the CDR3 is TGTGCCAGCATGCCAGAGGGACGGGGTCTGTACGAGCAGTACTTC. Translating gives CASMPEGRGLYEQYF. The whole variable domain, filled in from reference TRBV5-5 and TRBJ2-7, reads DAGVTQSPTHLIKTRGQQVTLRCSPISGHKSVSWYQQVLGQGPQFIFQYYEKEERGRGNFPDRFSARQFPNYSSELNVNALLLGDSALYLCASMPEGRGLYEQYFGPGTRLTVT.

The sample holds a few counts of this clonotype. An end of the junction does not agree with germline; a read error may underlie this. The V call is TRBV7-7, the J call TRBJ2-1; D is possibly TRBD1 or TRBD2 (5 bases each). This CDR3 has 17 amino acids. In germline, CDR1 is SSHAT, CDR2 FNYEAQ (reference sequence). The CDR3, as DNA: TGTGCTAGCAGCCCCGAGTGGGGGAGCCCCTCCTACAATGAGCAGTTCTTC. This gives the protein CASSPEWGSPSYNEQFF.

The chain is built from TRBV5-1 and TRBJ2-7, with TRBD2 as a possible D gene (7 bases). CDR1 is SGHRS, CDR2 YFSETQ, per germline. This CDR3 has 14 residues. Trimming cost V 0 bases and J 6 bases, with 13 bases left between them. In DNA form, the CDR3 reads TGCGCCAGCAGCTTGGTCGGGGGGCCATCCGAGCAGTACTTC. Translating gives CASSLVGGPSEQYF.

This rearrangement joins TRBV29-1 to TRBJ2-1, with TRBD2 as a possible D gene (5 bases). Germline V CDR1 and CDR2: SQVTM, ANQGSEA. Trimming took off 3 bases at V and 12 bases at J, with 18 bases between the two ends. The CDR3 covers 13 residues. CDR3 sequence (DNA): TGCAGCGTTGAGAGAGGGTCCAGTGGTGGGCAGTTCTTC. It yields the protein CSVERGSSGGQFF.

The chain uses TRBV5-6 and TRBJ2-6; D unresolved. The V gene's germline CDR1 is SGHDT and CDR2 YYEEEE. V was shortened by 4 bases and J by 0 bases, with 8 bases between the two germline ends. The CDR3 covers 15 residues. The chain's CDR3 is CASSGVGSGANVLTF. CDR3 sequence (DNA): TGTGCCAGCAGCGGAGTCGGCTCTGGGGCCAACGTCCTGACTTTC.

V and J are TRBV7-6 and TRBJ2-3; perhaps TRBD2 as D (6 bases). In germline, CDR1 is SGHVS, CDR2 FNYEAQ. CDR3 length: 15 amino acids. The V and J ends lost 5 bases and 3 bases respectively, with 15 bases between them. The CDR3 sequence is CASSPGGAGTDTQYF. In nucleotides, the CDR3 is TGTGCCAGCAGCCCGGGCGGGGCAGGAACAGATACGCAGTATTTT. The full variable domain, in which reference TRBV7-6 and TRBJ2-3 provide the parts outside the CDR3, is GAGVSQSPRYKVTKRGQDVALRCDPISGHVSLYWYRQALGQGPEFLTYFNYEAQQDKSGLPNDRFSAERPEGSISTLTIQRTEQRDSAMYRCASSPGGAGTDTQYFGPGTRLTVL.

This clonotype showed up just a few times. The CDR3 sequence: CAISGGGGTEAFF. The CDR3 DNA reads TGTGCCATCAGTGGAGGGGGTGGGACTGAAGCTTTCTTT. The chain has TRBV10-3 and TRBJ1-1; D is perhaps TRBD1 (6 bases). Germline V gene lookup returns CDR1 ENHRY and CDR2 SYGVKD. Trimming shortened V by 4 bases and J by 5 bases, and 11 bases separated the two germline ends. This CDR3 has 13 amino acids.

The chain uses TRBV7-7 and TRBJ2-5; 8 bases align to TRBD2. Germline values: CDR1 SSHAT, CDR2 FNYEAQ (reference sequence). The trim removed 5 bases at V and 5 bases at J, leaving 4 bases unmatched. The CDR3 consists of 13 residues. The CDR3, as DNA: TGTGCCAGCAGCAAATCTAGCGGGGAGACCCAGTACTTC. Protein product: CASSKSSGETQYF.

This clonotype has only a few counts. V and J are TRBV18 and TRBJ2-7; TRBD2 matches 9 bases. This CDR3 contains 15 residues. CDR1 is KGHSH and CDR2 is LQKENI in the germline V gene. V was clipped by 3 bases and J by 4 bases; unmatched bases: 7. Here the CDR3 reads CASSPGGLATYEQYF. The CDR3 DNA follows: TGTGCCAGCTCACCGGGCGGACTAGCGACATACGAGCAGTACTTC.

The sample holds many counts of this clonotype. The V and J genes are TRBV7-8 and TRBJ2-2, with 7 bases lining up with TRBD1. CDR3 length: 15 amino acids. Germline-derived CDR1 and CDR2 are SGHVS and FQNEAQ. Trimming removed 0 bases from V and 6 bases from J; junction bases left unmatched: 4. In nucleotides, the CDR3 is TGTGCCAGCAGCTTAGCAAGAACAGGGGCCGGGGAGCTGTTTTTT. This sequence encodes CASSLARTGAGELFF.

The chain employs TRBV7-8 and TRBJ2-7; D ambiguous. Germline V gives CDR1 SGHVS, CDR2 FQNEAQ. The V gene lost 1 base and the J gene lost 5 bases, with 6 bases spanning the gap. The CDR3 covers 12 residues. This CDR3 reads CASSLGIHEQYF. CDR3 coding DNA: TGTGCCAGCAGCTTAGGCATCCACGAGCAGTACTTC.

The rearrangement links TRBV29-1 to TRBJ2-3; TRBD2 aligns across 7 bases. V lost 4 bases and J lost 6; bases outside the gene matches: 7. The CDR3 is 13 amino acids. Looked up from germline, CDR1 is SQVTM and CDR2 is ANQGSEA. CDR3 residues: CSVAPPLADTQYF. The CDR3, as DNA: TGCAGCGTTGCCCCTCCACTAGCGGATACGCAGTATTTT.